The TCR beta chain described here comes from a study of vaccination and CD4 T cells after COVID-19. Study-level background: Timing of post-vaccine sample collection was a median around 72 days after dose two, with a range of 14 to 241.

The treatment here: approximately 10-day PBMC culture with coronavirus spike peptide pools or control peptides (ViraFEST assay). The culture of under 2.5 million PBMCs per well included around 10 IU/ml IL-2 and about 9.8 ug/ml peptide pools. CDR1 and CDR2 (germline): SGHDN, FVKESK. Trimming took off 1 base at V and 0 bases at J, with 8 bases between the two ends. This CDR3 is 15 amino acids long. Cultured CD4+ T cell DNA was sequenced using the Oncomine TCR Beta short-read assay. CD4+ T cells were cultured, and genomic DNA was extracted from them. MiXCR, run by TCRdb on the PCR reads, gives a single entry per CDR3 protein. The data contain 4,300 or so distinct CDR3 sequences, about 20% of them singletons. This clonotype turned up a few times. Its antigen is unknown.

The sample was CD4+ T cells from blood, cultured in vitro. The chain is built from TRBV14 and TRBJ2-3; no definite D call. This TCR came from a human donor who had recovered from COVID-19. The CDR3 DNA is TGTGCCAGCAGCCAAGTCCTAGGAAGCACAGATACGCAGTATTTT. Residues: CASSQVLGSTDTQYF.